This TCR beta chain was observed in a study of blood T cells in healthy people across ages. With regard to this clonotype: Its antigen remains unidentified.

Broader study findings: Relative to aged donors, long-lived donors carried more naive CD4+ cells and displayed higher diversity.

Using a J-beta primer mix together with a sample-barcoded 5' primer, a second PCR was run for roughly 7 to 11 cycles. One entry per CDR3 protein, called by TCRdb with MiXCR from the 5' RACE reads. The repertoire holds about 640,000 distinct CDR3 sequences, with approximately 30% as singletons. Trimming removed 2 bases at V and 7 bases at J, with 12 bases between. The CDR3 is 14 residues long. Material: blood. The chain carries TRBV12-3 or TRBV12-4 and TRBJ1-5; D ambiguous. This sequence was found in a woman aged 80 or older in good health. The CDR3 coding sequence is TGTGCCAGCAGTTTAAATCAGAGAGGGCAGCCCCAGCATTTT. This sequence encodes CASSLNQRGQPQHF.